This T cell receptor (beta chain) was identified during a study of shared clonotypes between healthy human individuals. Findings and caveats of the study: Only a few donors were included, so the genetic and exposure-history diversity represented was limited.

PCR replicates performed on unsorted PBMC used around 310 ng DNA, 28,000 or so T cell genomes. Clones were sequenced by immunoSEQ multiplex PCR, and TCRdb holds only the in-frame ones, with some missing. The table has about 480,000 clones, 79% seen once. Losses at the gene ends were 1 base for V and 12 bases for J; bases not matched to a gene: 12. The CDR3 totals 17 residues. The germline CDR1 and CDR2 sequences are LGHNA and YNFKEQ. The study enrolled healthy HIV-negative adults without recent acute infections or vaccinations as donors. Each sample came from a Caucasian adult donor living in Nashville, Tennessee. With respect to this clone: The antigen remains undetermined.

The gene calls are TRBV4-2 and TRBJ2-1, with TRBD2 matching over 13 bases. This receptor was identified in a woman in her thirties or forties in good health. Some clones in this sample may be carry-over from other donors' samples. The specimen sequenced was PBMCs. The CDR3 nucleotides are TGTGCCAGCAGCCAAGCCCCCCGACTAGCGGGAGGCCGCGGGCAGTTCTTC. Translating it yields CASSQAPRLAGGRGQFF.